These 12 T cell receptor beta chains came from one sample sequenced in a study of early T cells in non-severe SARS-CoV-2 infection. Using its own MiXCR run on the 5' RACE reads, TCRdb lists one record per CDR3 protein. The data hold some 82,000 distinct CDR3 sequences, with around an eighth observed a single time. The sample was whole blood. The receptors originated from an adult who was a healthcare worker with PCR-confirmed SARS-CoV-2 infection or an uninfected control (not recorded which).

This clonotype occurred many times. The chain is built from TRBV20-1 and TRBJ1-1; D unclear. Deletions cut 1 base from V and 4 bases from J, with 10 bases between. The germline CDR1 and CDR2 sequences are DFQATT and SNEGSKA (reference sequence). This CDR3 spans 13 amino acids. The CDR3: CSARARSGTEAFF. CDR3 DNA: TGCAGTGCTAGAGCGAGAAGCGGCACTGAAGCTTTCTTT.

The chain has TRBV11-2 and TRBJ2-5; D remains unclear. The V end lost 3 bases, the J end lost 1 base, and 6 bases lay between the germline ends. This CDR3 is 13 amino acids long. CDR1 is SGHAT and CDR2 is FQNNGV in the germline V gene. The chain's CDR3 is CASSFGLQETQYF. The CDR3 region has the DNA TGTGCCAGCAGCTTCGGTCTCCAAGAGACCCAGTACTTC.

The DNA of the CDR3 is TGTGCCAGCAGCTTAATCGAAACTGAAGCTTTCTTT. Residues: CASSLIETEAFF. V is TRBV7-8 and J is TRBJ1-1; D remains unclear. The germline gives CDR1 SGHVS, CDR2 FQNEAQ. This CDR3 region has 12 residues. V gave up 2 bases and J gave up 5 bases, with 6 bases separating them.

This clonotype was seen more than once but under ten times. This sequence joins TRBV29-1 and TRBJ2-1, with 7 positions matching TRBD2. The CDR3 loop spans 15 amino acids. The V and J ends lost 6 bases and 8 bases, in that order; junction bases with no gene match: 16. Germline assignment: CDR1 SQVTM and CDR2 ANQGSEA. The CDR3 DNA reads TGCAGCGTGGACCGGGACTACCCGCTCTTAGATGAGCAGTTCTTC. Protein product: CSVDRDYPLLDEQFF.

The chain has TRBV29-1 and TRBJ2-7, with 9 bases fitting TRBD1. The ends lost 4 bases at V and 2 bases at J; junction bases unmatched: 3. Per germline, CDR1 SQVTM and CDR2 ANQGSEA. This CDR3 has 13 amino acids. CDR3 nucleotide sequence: TGCAGCGTTGGAGACAGGGGGACCTACGAGCAGTACTTC. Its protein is CSVGDRGTYEQYF.

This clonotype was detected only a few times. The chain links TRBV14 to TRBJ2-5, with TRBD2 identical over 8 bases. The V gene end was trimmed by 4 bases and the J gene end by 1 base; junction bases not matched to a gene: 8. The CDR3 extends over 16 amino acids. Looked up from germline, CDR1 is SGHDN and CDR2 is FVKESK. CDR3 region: CASSPRLAWFQETQYF. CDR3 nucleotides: TGTGCCAGCAGCCCCCGACTAGCGTGGTTCCAAGAGACCCAGTACTTC.

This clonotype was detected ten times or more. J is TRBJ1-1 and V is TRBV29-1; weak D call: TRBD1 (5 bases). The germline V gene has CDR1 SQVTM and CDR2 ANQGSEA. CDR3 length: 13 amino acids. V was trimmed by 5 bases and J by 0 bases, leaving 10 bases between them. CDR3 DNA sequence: TGCAGCGTTCACGGGGCCATGAACACTGAAGCTTTCTTT. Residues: CSVHGAMNTEAFF.

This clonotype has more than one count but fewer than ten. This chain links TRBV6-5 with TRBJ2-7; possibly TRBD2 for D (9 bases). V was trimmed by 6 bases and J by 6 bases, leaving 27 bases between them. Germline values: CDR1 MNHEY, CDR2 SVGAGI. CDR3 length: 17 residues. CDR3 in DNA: TGTGCCAGCAGCTCCTATCTTGGACAGGGACTAGCTCTCGAGCAGTACTTC. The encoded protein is CASSSYLGQGLALEQYF.

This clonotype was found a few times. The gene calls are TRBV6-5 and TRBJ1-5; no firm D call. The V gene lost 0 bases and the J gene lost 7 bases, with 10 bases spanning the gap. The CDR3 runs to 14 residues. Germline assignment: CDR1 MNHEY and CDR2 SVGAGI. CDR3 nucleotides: TGTGCCAGCAGTTACTCGGCTGTGGTGCAGCCCCAGCATTTT. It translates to CASSYSAVVQPQHF.

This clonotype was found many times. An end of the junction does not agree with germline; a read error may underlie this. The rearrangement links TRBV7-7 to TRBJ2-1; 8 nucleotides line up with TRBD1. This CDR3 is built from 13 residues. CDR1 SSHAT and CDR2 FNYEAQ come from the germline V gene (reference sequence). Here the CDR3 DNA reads TGTGCTAGCAGCGTCGACAGGGGCAATGAGCAGTTCTTC. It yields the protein CASSVDRGNEQFF.

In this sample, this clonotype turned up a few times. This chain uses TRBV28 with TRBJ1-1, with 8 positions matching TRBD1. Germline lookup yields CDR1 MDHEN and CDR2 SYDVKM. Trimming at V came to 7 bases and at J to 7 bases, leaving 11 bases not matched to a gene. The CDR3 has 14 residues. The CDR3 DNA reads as TGTGCCAGCACCCCCCCCAGGGGGCGCGGTGAAGCTTTCTTT. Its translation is CASTPPRGRGEAFF.

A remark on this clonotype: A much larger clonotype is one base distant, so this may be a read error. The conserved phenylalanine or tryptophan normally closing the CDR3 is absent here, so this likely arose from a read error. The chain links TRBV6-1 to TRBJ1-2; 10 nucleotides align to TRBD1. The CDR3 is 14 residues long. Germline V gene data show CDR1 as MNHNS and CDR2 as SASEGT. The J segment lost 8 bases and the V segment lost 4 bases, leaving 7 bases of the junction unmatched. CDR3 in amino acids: CASSALTGGGGYTS. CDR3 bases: TGTGCCAGCAGTGCATTGACAGGGGGCGGCGGCTACACCTCC.